A selection of T cell receptor beta chains follows, all from one sample in a study of T cells after yellow fever vaccination. TCRdb analysed the 5' RACE reads with MiXCR anew, one entry per CDR3 protein. The sample shows some 350,000 distinct CDR3 sequences, around a tenth of them seen only once. The specimen was PBMCs, collected on the day of the first yellow fever vaccination. The receptor set was obtained from a man between 18 and 35 years old who received the YFV17D yellow fever vaccine. Both conserved end residues are part of each CDR3. D genes are given only for firm matches. Only part of the rows carry a size: once, few, many, or a class if the clone is expanded.

size	J	V	length	D	DNA	CDR3
.	TRBJ2-1	TRBV12-3/TRBV12-4	13	.	TGTGCCAGCAGCCCAACCCTGATCGCTGAGCAGTTCTTC	CASSPTLIAEQFF
.	TRBJ2-7	TRBV12-3/TRBV12-4	15	TRBD2	TGTGCCAGCAGTTTGCGGGGGACGAGCTCCTACGAGCAGTACTTC	CASSLRGTSSYEQYF
few	TRBJ2-7	TRBV18	14	TRBD1	TGTGCCAGCTCGCTTAGGACAGGGCCCTACGAGCAGTACTTC	CASSLRTGPYEQYF
.	TRBJ1-5	TRBV12-3/TRBV12-4	14	.	TGTGCCAGCAGTTTTGGGGGGATCTATCAGCCCCAGCATTTT	CASSFGGIYQPQHF
.	TRBJ1-5	TRBV24-1	19	.	TGTGCCACCAGTGATCCGGTCTCGGTGGACTTTCAGACGACTCAGCCCCAGCATTTT	CATSDPVSVDFQTTQPQHF
many	TRBJ2-1	TRBV12-3/TRBV12-4	13	TRBD1	TGTGCCAGCAGTCCTCAAGACAGGGGAAATCCGATCTTC	CASSPQDRGNPIF
.	TRBJ1-5	TRBV29-1	14	TRBD1	TGCAGCGTGACAGGGGGCGCGGGGGATCAGCCCCAGCATTTT	CSVTGGAGDQPQHF
many	TRBJ2-7	TRBV4-1	13	.	TGCGCCAGCAGCGGCATCCCGACCTACGAGCAGTACTTC	CASSGIPTYEQYF
few	TRBJ2-7	TRBV29-1	12	TRBD1	TGCAGCGTGGAGACAGGGGATTGGGAGCAGTACTTC	CSVETGDWEQYF
.	TRBJ2-1	TRBV7-3	16	.	TGTGCCAGCAGCAAAACCTACAGGGAACCTTACAATGAGCAGTTCTTC	CASSKTYREPYNEQFF
few	TRBJ1-5	TRBV12-3/TRBV12-4	13	TRBD1	TGTGCCAGCAGTAAGGGGGCTCGGCAGCCCCAGCATTTT	CASSKGARQPQHF
.	TRBJ2-5	TRBV5-4	14	.	TGTGCCAGCAGCTTGGGGGACTTATCGGGGACCCAGTACTTC	CASSLGDLSGTQYF
.	TRBJ2-5	TRBV20-1	13	.	TGCAGTCCCCTGAGGAGAGGACAAGAGACCCAGTACTTC	CSPLRRGQETQYF
few	TRBJ2-7	TRBV30	12	.	TGTGCCTGGAGTGGGGCGGCCTACGAGCAGTACTTC	CAWSGAAYEQYF
few	TRBJ1-1	TRBV5-4	13	.	TGTGCCAGCAGCCACGGGAGGAACACTGAAGCTTTCTTT	CASSHGRNTEAFF
few	TRBJ1-5	TRBV28	16	TRBD1	TGTGCCAGCAGACCCGTGACAGGGGGCTTGGGTCAGCCCCAGCATTTT	CASRPVTGGLGQPQHF
.	TRBJ2-2	TRBV4-3	14	.	TGCGCCAGCACCACCGGGTTCACCACCGGGGAGCTGTTTTTT	CASTTGFTTGELFF
few	TRBJ2-3	TRBV12-3/TRBV12-4	15	.	TGTGCCAGCAGTCTAAGGGGGGTCCGCCCAGATACGCAGTATTTT	CASSLRGVRPDTQYF
few	TRBJ2-1	TRBV10-3	17	TRBD1	TGTGCCATCAGTGTTTTGCAGGGGGGACAGGGAATGCATGAGCAGTTCTTC	CAISVLQGGQGMHEQFF
few	TRBJ1-3	TRBV2	14	.	TGTGCCAGCATACCGCAGGGGCTCGGAAACACCATATATTTT	CASIPQGLGNTIYF
few	TRBJ2-1	TRBV5-1	15	TRBD2	TGCGCCAGCAGGCATAGCGGGGGGGACTACAATGAGCAGTTCTTC	CASRHSGGDYNEQFF
.	TRBJ2-7	TRBV12-3/TRBV12-4	13	.	TGTGCCAGCAGTTTAGGGCGGATCTACGAGCAGTACTTC	CASSLGRIYEQYF
few	TRBJ2-1	TRBV7-9	10	.	TGTGCCAGCAGCTTAGATGAGCAGTTCTTC	CASSLDEQFF
.	TRBJ1-2	TRBV9	15	.	TGTGCCAGCAGCGTAGGTCAAGGAGGGAACTATGGCTACACCTTC	CASSVGQGGNYGYTF
.	TRBJ2-5	TRBV5-8	14	TRBD1	TGTGCCAGCAGGATCGGACAGGGTCAAGAGACCCTGTACTTC	CASRIGQGQETLYF
few	TRBJ2-4	TRBV12-3/TRBV12-4	15	.	TGTGCCAGCAGCCACGGAGGGGTTTCCAAAAACATTCAGTACTTC	CASSHGGVSKNIQYF
.	TRBJ1-1	TRBV12-3/TRBV12-4	16	TRBD1	TGTGCCAGCAGAGCCGGACAGGGGGCAGGTAACACTGAAGCTTTCTTT	CASRAGQGAGNTEAFF
.	TRBJ1-6	TRBV5-4	13	.	TGTGCCAGCAGCTTGTTTATGGAGGGTTCCCTCCACTTT	CASSLFMEGSLHF
.	TRBJ1-3	TRBV5-1	16	.	TGCGCCAGCAGCTTGGGCCCCGGCGGTGCTGGAAACACCATATATTTT	CASSLGPGGAGNTIYF
.	TRBJ2-3	TRBV5-4	15	.	TGTGCCAGCAGCTTGTACAGTATGGGAGCAGATACGCAGTATTTT	CASSLYSMGADTQYF
.	TRBJ1-6	TRBV6-5	13	TRBD1	TGTGCCAGCAGTCAGGACAGGTCTTCACCCCTCCACTTT	CASSQDRSSPLHF
few	TRBJ2-1	TRBV6-5	15	.	TGTGCCAGCAGTTACGAGGAGGGGGCGCATGGTGAGCAGTTCTTC	CASSYEEGAHGEQFF
few	TRBJ2-3	TRBV12-3/TRBV12-4	16	TRBD2	TGTGCCAGCTGTGTAGAGGGGCCAGGGAGGGCAGATACGCAGTATTTT	CASCVEGPGRADTQYF